The 15 T cell receptor beta chains reported below all come from one sample, sequenced in a study of cytomegalovirus exposure and HLA in healthy donors. A multiplex PCR was run with 60 Vbeta primers and 13 Jbeta primers. The table came from immunoSEQ multiplex PCR; TCRdb's copy has only in-frame clones and leaves some out. Here the sample spans about 180,000 clones, around 81% being singletons. Sequenced sample: PBMCs. These receptors all stem from a woman in her 30s in good health and CMV-seronegative.

About this clone itself: Other DNA sequences in the sample encode the same CDR3. The CDR3 sequence: CASSLGQGANEQYF. CDR3 DNA sequence: TGCGCCAGCAGCTTGGGACAGGGGGCCAACGAGCAGTACTTC. The genes are TRBV5-1 and TRBJ2-7; 10 bases map to TRBD1. V dropped 0 bases and J dropped 5; count of bases not matched to a gene: 2. CDR1 is SGHRS, CDR2 YFSETQ, per germline. This CDR3 contains 14 residues.

The chain is built from TRBV2 and TRBJ2-3; 11 positions agree with TRBD2. Germline CDR1 SNHLY, CDR2 FYNNEI. The length of the CDR3 is 19 residues. The ends lost 0 bases at V and 0 bases at J; junction bases unmatched: 8. The CDR3 DNA sequence: TGTGCCAGCAGTGAAGCGCTTGGACTAGCGGGTGCTAGCACAGATACGCAGTATTTT. Amino acids: CASSEALGLAGASTDTQYF.

This clone was counted at least ten times. The chain carries TRBV5-4 and TRBJ1-1, with a weak D call TRBD1 (6 bases). The CDR3 sequence is 13 residues long. Per the germline V gene, CDR1 is SGHNT and CDR2 is YYREEE (reference sequence). Trimming took 0 bases from V and 8 from J, leaving 11 bases between them. DNA for the CDR3: TGTGCCAGCAGCTTGGATTGGGGGCCGGAAGCTTTCTTT. The encoded protein is CASSLDWGPEAFF. The variable domain in full, completed from reference TRBV5-4 and TRBJ1-1, reads ETGVTQSPTHLIKTRGQQVTLRCSSQSGHNTVSWYQQALGQGPQFIFQYYREEENGRGNFPPRFSGLQFPNYSSELNVNALELDDSALYLCASSLDWGPEAFFGQGTRLTVV.

This clone was seen a single time. The chain carries TRBV27 and TRBJ1-1; D gene uncertain. Germline assignment: CDR1 MNHEY and CDR2 SMNVEV (reference sequence). The CDR3 sequence is 14 residues long. Trimming took off 3 bases at V and 1 base at J, with 9 bases between the two ends. CDR3: CASSFTGGNTEAFF. The CDR3 DNA is TGTGCCAGCAGTTTCACGGGAGGGAACACTGAAGCTTTCTTT.

The rearrangement joins TRBV18 to TRBJ1-1, with D maybe TRBD1 (6 bases). The CDR3 length is 15 residues. Germline CDR1 and CDR2: KGHSH and LQKENI. V was shortened by 3 bases and J by 6 bases, with 17 bases between the two germline ends. The CDR3 here is CASSPRTGTDAEAFF. CDR3 bases: TGTGCCAGCTCACCTCGAACAGGGACGGACGCTGAAGCTTTCTTT. Based on the CDR3 plus reference TRBV18 and TRBJ1-1, the full variable domain is NAGVMQNPRHLVRRRGQEARLRCSPMKGHSHVYWYRQLPEEGLKFMVYLQKENIIDESGMPKERFSAEFPKEGPSILRIQQVVRGDSAAYFCASSPRTGTDAEAFFGQGTRLTVV.

The gene calls are TRBV19 and TRBJ2-7; 9 nucleotides match TRBD1. V was pared by 3 bases and J by 5 bases, with 11 bases of the junction left unmatched. Germline CDR1 and CDR2: LNHDA and SQIVND (reference sequence). This CDR3 is 16 amino acids long. The CDR3 reads CASSIRPGQGYHEQYF. In DNA form, the CDR3 reads TGTGCCAGTAGTATCCGACCGGGACAGGGTTATCACGAGCAGTACTTC. Combining the CDR3 with reference TRBV19 and TRBJ2-7 gives the whole variable domain DGGITQSPKYLFRKEGQNVTLSCEQNLNHDAMYWYRQDPGQGLRLIYYSQIVNDFQKGDIAEGYSVSREKKESFPLTVTSAQKNPTAFYLCASSIRPGQGYHEQYFGPGTRLTVT.

V is TRBV4-1 and J is TRBJ2-2; maybe TRBD1 (5 bases). The CDR3 runs to 18 residues. Trimming took off 0 bases at V and 3 bases at J, with 17 bases between the two ends. The V gene's germline CDR1 is MGHRA and CDR2 YSYEKL. CDR3 residues: CASSQELGQGSYTGELFF. In nucleotides, the CDR3 is TGCGCCAGCAGCCAAGAGTTAGGGCAGGGATCCTACACCGGGGAGCTGTTTTTT.

This chain joins TRBV5-1 and TRBJ2-2; D gene ambiguous. CDR3 length equals 15 residues. CDR1 and CDR2 (germline): SGHRS, YFSETQ. V lost 1 base and J 6 bases, leaving 13 bases between the germline ends. This CDR3 reads CASSLMGQVSGELFF. DNA for the CDR3: TGCGCCAGCAGCTTGATGGGTCAGGTCTCCGGGGAGCTGTTTTTT.

V usage is TRBV28 and J usage is TRBJ2-3, with 7 bases that match TRBD1. V shed 5 bases, J shed 1 base, and the junction held 9 bases outside the gene matches. The CDR3 contains 16 residues. Per germline, CDR1 MDHEN and CDR2 SYDVKM. The CDR3 region is CASSLTGVLGTDTQYF. The CDR3 DNA sequence: TGTGCCAGCAGTCTAACAGGGGTTTTGGGCACAGATACGCAGTATTTT.

The rearrangement uses TRBV14 and TRBJ2-1; 9 bases line up with TRBD2. Germline V gives CDR1 SGHDN, CDR2 FVKESK. V dropped 3 bases and J dropped 0; count of bases not matched to a gene: 12. The CDR3 length is 19 residues. CDR3 nucleotides: TGTGCCAGCAGCCATGGCCTAGCGGGATGGGTCGTCTCCTACAATGAGCAGTTCTTC. It is translated as CASSHGLAGWVVSYNEQFF.

On this clone itself: The junction differs from germline at one of its ends, possibly a read error. V usage is TRBV5-6 and J usage is TRBJ2-4, with D maybe TRBD2 (5 bases). The germline CDR1 and CDR2 sequences are SGHDT and YYEEEE. The CDR3 covers 15 residues. The CDR3 DNA reads as TGTGCCAGCAGCTTGGTTGACCTAGCCAAAAACAGTCAGTACTTC. Its translation is CASSLVDLAKNSQYF.

The V and J genes are TRBV30 and TRBJ2-5; 9 positions match TRBD1. Trimming at V came to 7 bases and at J to 4 bases, leaving 7 bases not matched to a gene. Looked up from germline, CDR1 is GTSNPN and CDR2 is SVGIG (reference sequence). There are 13 residues in the CDR3. The CDR3 here is CASGQGITETQYF. The CDR3 DNA follows: TGTGCCTCTGGACAGGGGATCACAGAGACCCAGTACTTC.

The chain links TRBV6-6 to TRBJ1-5; D unresolved. V was pared by 4 bases and J by 10 bases, with 17 bases between. The length of the CDR3 is 14 residues. Germline values: CDR1 MNHNY, CDR2 SVGAGI (reference sequence). The chain's CDR3 is CASSSESGYDPQHF. In DNA, the CDR3 is TGTGCCAGCAGTTCGGAGTCTGGGTATGATCCCCAGCATTTT.

This rearrangement joins TRBV6-6 to TRBJ2-7; D may be TRBD2 (6 bases). The CDR3 loop spans 16 amino acids. V was cut by 2 bases and J by 0 bases, with 14 bases left in between. The germline gives CDR1 MNHNY, CDR2 SVGAGI (reference sequence). CDR3 amino acids: CASSYQTSTSSYEQYF. In DNA form, the CDR3 reads TGTGCCAGCAGTTACCAAACTAGCACAAGCTCCTACGAGCAGTACTTC.

This sequence joins TRBV2 and TRBJ2-1, with a weak D call TRBD2 (5 bases). Trimming shortened V by 3 bases and J by 1 base, and 7 bases separated the two germline ends. In germline, CDR1 is SNHLY, CDR2 FYNNEI. The CDR3 sequence is 14 residues long. For the CDR3, the DNA is TGTGCCAGCAGTGAGAGGGTTTCCTACAATGAGCAGTTCTTC. Translated: CASSERVSYNEQFF.